This T cell receptor (beta chain) comes out of a study of blood T cells in healthy people across ages. About the study: There was about one barcoded beta molecule captured by template switching per two T cells. Findings of the study overall: Older age went with lower TCR beta diversity per million T cells, in a roughly linear way. The study regarded diversity estimates from one million T cells as underestimates.

In regard to this clonotype: Its antigen is unidentified.

For the second PCR, which ran for about 7 to 11 cycles, a sample-barcoded 5' primer and a J-beta primer mix were used. Each cDNA was tagged by a template-switch adaptor containing 12 random nucleotides. TCRdb recomputed calls from the 5' RACE reads with MiXCR, one row per CDR3 protein. The sample includes hundreds of thousands of distinct CDR3 sequences, approximately 43% seen only once; the top ten take around 20%. Looked up from germline, CDR1 is MGHDK and CDR2 is SYGVNS. The V and J ends lost 3 bases and 1 base respectively, with 12 bases between them. The CDR3 is 16 amino acids. Material: blood. The chain recombines TRBV25-1 with TRBJ2-2; D unresolved. The receptor was isolated from a woman aged 55-75 years in good health. Written as DNA, the CDR3 is TGTGCCAGCAGTGACCCGGTTGGCGGGAACACCGGGGAGCTGTTTTTT. This sequence encodes CASSDPVGGNTGELFF.